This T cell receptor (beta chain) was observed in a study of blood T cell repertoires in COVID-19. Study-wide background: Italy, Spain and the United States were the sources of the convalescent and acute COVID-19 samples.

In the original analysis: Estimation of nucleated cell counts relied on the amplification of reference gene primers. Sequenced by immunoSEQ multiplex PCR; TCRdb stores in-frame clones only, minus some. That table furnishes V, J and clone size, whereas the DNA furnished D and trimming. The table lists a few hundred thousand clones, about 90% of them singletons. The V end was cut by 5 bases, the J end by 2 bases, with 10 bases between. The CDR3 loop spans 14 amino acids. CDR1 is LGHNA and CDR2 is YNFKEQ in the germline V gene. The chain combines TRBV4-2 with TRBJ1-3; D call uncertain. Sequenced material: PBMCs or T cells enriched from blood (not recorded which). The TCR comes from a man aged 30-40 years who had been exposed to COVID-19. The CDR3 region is CASSARGTGNTIYF. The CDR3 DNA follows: TGTGCCAGCAGCGCCCGGGGTACTGGAAACACCATATATTTT.